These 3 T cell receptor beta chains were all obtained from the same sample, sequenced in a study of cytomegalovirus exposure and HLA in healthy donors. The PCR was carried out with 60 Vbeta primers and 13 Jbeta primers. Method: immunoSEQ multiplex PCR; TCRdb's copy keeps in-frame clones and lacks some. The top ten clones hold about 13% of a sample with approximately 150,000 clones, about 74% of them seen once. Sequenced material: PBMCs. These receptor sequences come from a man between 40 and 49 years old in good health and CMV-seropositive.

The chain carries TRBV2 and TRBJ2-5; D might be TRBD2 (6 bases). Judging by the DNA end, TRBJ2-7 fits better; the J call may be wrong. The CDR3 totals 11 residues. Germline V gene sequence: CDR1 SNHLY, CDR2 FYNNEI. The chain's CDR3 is CAGGFSYEQYF. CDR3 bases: TGTGCCGGGGGGTTCTCCTACGAGCAGTACTTC.

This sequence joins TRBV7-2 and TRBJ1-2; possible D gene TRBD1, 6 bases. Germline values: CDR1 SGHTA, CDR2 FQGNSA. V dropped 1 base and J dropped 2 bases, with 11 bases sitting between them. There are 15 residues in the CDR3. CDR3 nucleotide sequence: TGTGCCAGCAGCTTAGTATTTCAGGGGAACTATGGCTACACCTTC. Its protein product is CASSLVFQGNYGYTF.

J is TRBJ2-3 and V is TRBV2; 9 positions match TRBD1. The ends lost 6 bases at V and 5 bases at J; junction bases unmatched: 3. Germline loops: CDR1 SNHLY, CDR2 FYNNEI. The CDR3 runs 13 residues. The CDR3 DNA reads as TGTGCCAGCAGGGGGACAGGGTTAGATACGCAGTATTTT. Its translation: CASRGTGLDTQYF. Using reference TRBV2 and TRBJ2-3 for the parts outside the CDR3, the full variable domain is EPEVTQTPSHQVTQMGQEVILRCVPISNHLYFYWYRQILGQKVEFLVSFYNNEISEKSEIFDDQFSVERPDGSNFTLKIRSTKLEDSAMYFCASRGTGLDTQYFGPGTRLTVL.